These T cell receptor beta chains were read from a single sample in a study of identical twins. TCRdb recomputed calls from the 5' RACE reads with MiXCR, one row per CDR3 protein. The sample has about 340,000 distinct CDR3 sequences; approximately 13% are singletons. The same sample was also studied in work on yellow fever vaccine responses in identical twins.

Sequencing was carried out using CD8+ T cells sorted from blood. The receptors here all came from a woman aged 18-29 years in good health. Each CDR3 is given with its conserved first and last residue. Fields, in order: CDR3 length, V gene, CDR3 protein.

cdr3_length: 17; v_call: TRBV7-6; cdr3_aa: CASSLEGLAGRTGELFF
cdr3_length: 16; v_call: TRBV12-3/TRBV12-4; cdr3_aa: CASSLATTGGTQPQHF
cdr3_length: 15; v_call: TRBV3-1; cdr3_aa: CASSQETSSRSEQFF
cdr3_length: 14; v_call: TRBV19; cdr3_aa: CASSISGTHNEQFF
cdr3_length: 15; v_call: TRBV6-2/TRBV6-3; cdr3_aa: CASSFSGRGPDTQYF
cdr3_length: 12; v_call: TRBV28; cdr3_aa: CASSPYSYEQYF
cdr3_length: 18; v_call: TRBV7-8; cdr3_aa: CASSLGLAGEIGQETQYF
cdr3_length: 17; v_call: TRBV5-5; cdr3_aa: CASSLRFGTGGNNEQFF
cdr3_length: 14; v_call: TRBV28; cdr3_aa: CASSPAGTSPPLHF
cdr3_length: 14; v_call: TRBV20-1; cdr3_aa: CSASVWQIQETQYF
cdr3_length: 14; v_call: TRBV9; cdr3_aa: CASSIRSYDETQYF
cdr3_length: 16; v_call: TRBV6-1; cdr3_aa: CASSKQPDRGDQPQHF
cdr3_length: 14; v_call: TRBV6-1; cdr3_aa: CASRRTFGGTEAFF
cdr3_length: 15; v_call: TRBV7-8; cdr3_aa: CASSVSGGALETQYF
cdr3_length: 16; v_call: TRBV18; cdr3_aa: CASSPPAISSTDTQYF
cdr3_length: 16; v_call: TRBV20-1; cdr3_aa: CSAIPRGGRAVHEQYF
cdr3_length: 12; v_call: TRBV29-1; cdr3_aa: CSVRDRVDGYTF
cdr3_length: 13; v_call: TRBV4-2; cdr3_aa: CASSQDWGYGYTF
cdr3_length: 15; v_call: TRBV7-9; cdr3_aa: CASSQGAYYNSPLHF
cdr3_length: 13; v_call: TRBV2; cdr3_aa: CASTLQGADEQYF
cdr3_length: 16; v_call: TRBV6-4; cdr3_aa: CASSGRTSRNYNEQFF
cdr3_length: 13; v_call: TRBV20-1; cdr3_aa: CSARPLEKETQYF
cdr3_length: 14; v_call: TRBV19; cdr3_aa: CASSIVQGPQPQHF
cdr3_length: 16; v_call: TRBV25-1; cdr3_aa: CASSESGGEGTDTQYF
cdr3_length: 15; v_call: TRBV12-3/TRBV12-4; cdr3_aa: CASLGSGASRYTQYF
cdr3_length: 15; v_call: TRBV20-1; cdr3_aa: CSASYPPRQNTEAFF
cdr3_length: 14; v_call: TRBV5-1; cdr3_aa: CASKGELGYTEAFF
cdr3_length: 15; v_call: TRBV3-1; cdr3_aa: CASSQEASSYNEQFF
cdr3_length: 16; v_call: TRBV10-1; cdr3_aa: CASSEVAGGPTGELFF
cdr3_length: 14; v_call: TRBV28; cdr3_aa: CASSSGQGADTQYF
cdr3_length: 18; v_call: TRBV12-3/TRBV12-4; cdr3_aa: CAISAQTSGGAGQETQYF
cdr3_length: 17; v_call: TRBV4-1; cdr3_aa: CASSQTSYWGSGGELFF
cdr3_length: 11; v_call: TRBV27; cdr3_aa: CASFSGGEQFF
cdr3_length: 15; v_call: TRBV4-2; cdr3_aa: CASSQEAGGPDTQYF
cdr3_length: 16; v_call: TRBV7-9; cdr3_aa: CASIDSGPAGLYGYTF
cdr3_length: 14; v_call: TRBV7-9; cdr3_aa: CASSLRLSRDTQYF
cdr3_length: 15; v_call: TRBV7-9; cdr3_aa: CASSLVRGANYGYTF
cdr3_length: 16; v_call: TRBV7-2; cdr3_aa: CASSSYTGTPYNEQFF
cdr3_length: 13; v_call: TRBV10-3; cdr3_aa: CAISEGQLYEQYF
cdr3_length: 16; v_call: TRBV27; cdr3_aa: CASSLWASGSPETQYF
cdr3_length: 14; v_call: TRBV28; cdr3_aa: CASTPGLAGVEQYF
cdr3_length: 13; v_call: TRBV6-4; cdr3_aa: CASSAAEQETQYF
cdr3_length: 16; v_call: TRBV6-1; cdr3_aa: CASSPGPGGHTYTQYF
cdr3_length: 15; v_call: TRBV11-2; cdr3_aa: CASSLQGQPQNTQYF
cdr3_length: 14; v_call: TRBV12-3/TRBV12-4; cdr3_aa: CASSLKSPVSEQFF
cdr3_length: 17; v_call: TRBV12-3/TRBV12-4; cdr3_aa: CASSSSAAGTKDDEQFF
cdr3_length: 14; v_call: TRBV13; cdr3_aa: CASSPGGLGETQYF
cdr3_length: 15; v_call: TRBV28; cdr3_aa: CASINTDRYTDTQYF
cdr3_length: 14; v_call: TRBV4-1; cdr3_aa: CASSPGQDNSPLHF
cdr3_length: 15; v_call: TRBV5-1; cdr3_aa: CASSLDGGEQETQYF
cdr3_length: 14; v_call: TRBV5-5; cdr3_aa: CASSFREGLDIQYF
cdr3_length: 16; v_call: TRBV19; cdr3_aa: CASSPIRGLNTGELFF
cdr3_length: 14; v_call: TRBV6-1; cdr3_aa: CASRGSREVEGYTF
cdr3_length: 11; v_call: TRBV5-1; cdr3_aa: CASSLLDEQFF
cdr3_length: 16; v_call: TRBV7-9; cdr3_aa: CASSLKVHSTGNEQFF
cdr3_length: 17; v_call: TRBV7-9; cdr3_aa: CASSLASERGARWEQYF
cdr3_length: 14; v_call: TRBV10-3; cdr3_aa: CAISESRVADTQYF
cdr3_length: 15; v_call: TRBV7-8; cdr3_aa: CASSFGGAFTDEQFF
cdr3_length: 13; v_call: TRBV15; cdr3_aa: CATSPGQGNEQFF
cdr3_length: 13; v_call: TRBV24-1; cdr3_aa: CATSDGGPAGAFF